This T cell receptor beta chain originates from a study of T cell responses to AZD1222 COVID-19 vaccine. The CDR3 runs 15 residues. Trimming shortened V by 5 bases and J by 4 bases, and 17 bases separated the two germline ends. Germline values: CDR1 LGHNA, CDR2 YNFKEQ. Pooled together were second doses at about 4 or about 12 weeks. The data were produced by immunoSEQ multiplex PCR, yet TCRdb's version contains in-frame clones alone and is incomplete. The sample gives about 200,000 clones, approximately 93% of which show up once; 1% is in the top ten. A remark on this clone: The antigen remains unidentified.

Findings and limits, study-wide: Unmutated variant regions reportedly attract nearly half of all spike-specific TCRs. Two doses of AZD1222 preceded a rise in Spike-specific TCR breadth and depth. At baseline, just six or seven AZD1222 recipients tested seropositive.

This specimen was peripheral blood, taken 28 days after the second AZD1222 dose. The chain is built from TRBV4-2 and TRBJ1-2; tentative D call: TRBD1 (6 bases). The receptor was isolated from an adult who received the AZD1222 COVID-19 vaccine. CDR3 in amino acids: CASSSLADRRYGYTF. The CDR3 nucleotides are TGTGCCAGCAGCTCCCTCGCCGACAGGCGCTATGGCTACACCTTC.